The TCR beta chain described here comes from a study of OX40 agonist ivuxolimab in advanced cancers. Sequencing used immunoSEQ multiplex PCR; TCRdb keeps in-frame clones, though not all of them. Among 70,000 to 95,000 clones listed, 65% to 90% were seen once. The CDR3 loop spans 13 amino acids. Per germline, CDR1 SGHRS and CDR2 YFSETQ. Trimming left V 1 base short and J 7 bases short, with 8 bases between. This TCR was recovered from an adult with an advanced solid tumor such as melanoma, head and neck, liver or kidney cancer. The specimen comprised CD4+ or CD8+ T cells sorted from blood, sampled in a trial of the OX40 agonist ivuxolimab. The chain links TRBV5-1 to TRBJ2-2, with D unresolved. The CDR3 loop is CASSLSTDGELFF. For the CDR3, the DNA is TGCGCCAGCAGCTTGAGTACAGACGGGGAGCTGTTTTTT.